This is a list of T cell receptor beta chains from one sample in a study of blood T cell repertoires in COVID-19. Assay used: immunoSEQ multiplex PCR; TCRdb lists only in-frame clones, some missing. The sample lists 200,000 to 250,000 clones, around 84% occurring once. Sequenced: peripheral blood. The receptors here all came from a middle-aged man with acute or convalescent COVID-19. Each CDR3 is given with its conserved first and last residue. A D gene is named only where the DNA matches it firmly. Clone size is not always given. Where it is, it says once, few, many or a class for expanded clones.

.	few	TRBV7-9	TRBJ1-5	CASSQDTGDQPQHF	TGTGCCAGCAGCCAAGATACAGGAGATCAGCCCCAGCATTTT
.	.	TRBV19	TRBJ1-2	CASSHGTGYGYTF	TGTGCCAGTAGCCACGGGACTGGGTATGGCTACACCTTC
.	.	TRBV9	TRBJ1-1	CASSVGTGRADTEAFF	TGTGCCAGCAGCGTAGGGACGGGCAGAGCGGACACTGAAGCTTTCTTT
TRBD1	.	TRBV7-4	TRBJ1-5	CASSADRANQPQHF	TGTGCCAGCAGCGCGGACAGGGCTAATCAGCCCCAGCATTTT
TRBD1	.	TRBV18	TRBJ2-7	CASSPQTGTYEQYF	TGTGCCAGCTCACCACAGACAGGGACCTACGAGCAGTACTTC
.	.	TRBV6-6	TRBJ2-7	CASSYRDEQYF	TGTGCCAGCAGTTACCGGGACGAGCAGTACTTC
TRBD2	.	TRBV7-2	TRBJ2-3	CASSHFSGGTDTQYF	TGTGCCAGCAGCCACTTTAGCGGGGGCACAGATACGCAGTATTTT
.	.	TRBV2	TRBJ2-1	CASRTESSYNEQFF	TGTGCCAGCAGGACGGAGAGCTCCTACAATGAGCAGTTCTTC
.	.	TRBV18	TRBJ1-5	CASSGEGGQPQHF	TGTGCCAGCTCTGGGGAGGGCGGTCAGCCCCAGCATTTT
.	.	TRBV10-3	TRBJ2-1	CAISTGTYNEQFF	TGTGCCATCAGTACCGGGACTTACAATGAGCAGTTCTTC
.	.	TRBV3-1/TRBV3-2	TRBJ2-7	CASSQGTYEQYF	TGTGCCAGCAGCCAAGGTACCTACGAGCAGTACTTC
.	.	TRBV28	TRBJ1-2	CASSFENGYTF	TGTGCCAGCAGTTTCGAGAATGGCTACACCTTC
TRBD1	.	TRBV7-2	TRBJ2-7	CASSFEAGTGAGEQYF	TGTGCCAGCAGCTTTGAGGCCGGGACAGGGGCGGGTGAGCAGTACTTC
TRBD2	.	TRBV7-3	TRBJ2-1	CASSLGGDLYNEQFF	TGTGCCAGCAGCCTTGGGGGGGATCTCTACAATGAGCAGTTCTTC
.	once	TRBV30	TRBJ1-1	CAWRQDRNTEAFF	TGTGCCTGGAGACAGGACAGGAACACTGAAGCTTTCTTT
TRBD1	.	TRBV7-2	TRBJ2-2	CASSLPTGRGSGELFF	TGTGCCAGCAGCCTACCGACAGGGCGTGGATCCGGGGAGCTGTTTTTT
TRBD1	.	TRBV7-6	TRBJ1-4	CASSQGTGLLGGEKLFF	TGTGCCAGCAGCCAGGGGACAGGCCTCCTAGGCGGGGAAAAACTGTTTTTT
.	.	TRBV7-9	TRBJ1-2	CASSLSGGRPGTFYGYTF	TGTGCCAGCAGCTTATCCGGCGGACGGCCGGGGACTTTCTATGGCTACACCTTC
.	.	TRBV18	TRBJ2-5	CASSPKETQYF	TGTGCCAGCTCCCCCAAAGAGACCCAGTACTTC
.	once	TRBV2	TRBJ1-1	CASHRGPTGNTEAFF	TGTGCCAGCCATCGGGGACCGACAGGTAACACTGAAGCTTTCTTT
.	.	TRBV7-6	TRBJ1-2	CASSLAPVAGNNYGYTF	TGTGCCAGCAGCTTAGCCCCGGTAGCAGGGAATAACTATGGCTACACCTTC
TRBD1	.	TRBV19	TRBJ1-5	CASSMDRDQPQHF	TGTGCCAGTAGTATGGACAGGGATCAGCCCCAGCATTTT
TRBD1	once	TRBV12-3/TRBV12-4	TRBJ1-1	CASSYTGETEAFF	TGTGCCAGCAGTTACACAGGGGAAACTGAAGCTTTCTTT
TRBD1	.	TRBV9	TRBJ2-1	CASSVGQYNEQFF	TGTGCCAGCAGCGTGGGACAGTACAATGAGCAGTTCTTC
.	.	TRBV6-5	TRBJ1-2	CASSYSSDGYTF	TGTGCCAGCAGTTACTCATCCGATGGCTACACCTTC
TRBD1	.	TRBV19	TRBJ2-5	CASSRRDRGLETQYF	TGTGCCAGTAGTCGCCGGGACAGGGGTTTAGAGACCCAGTACTTC
TRBD2	.	TRBV9	TRBJ2-5	CASSVDTGGQETQYF	TGTGCCAGCAGCGTAGACACCGGGGGGCAAGAGACCCAGTACTTC
.	.	TRBV2	TRBJ1-1	CASRGGGSDLSTEAFF	TGTGCCAGCAGGGGAGGGGGGTCGGACCTGAGCACTGAAGCTTTCTTT
TRBD1	.	TRBV7-2	TRBJ1-5	CASSLRGSQPQHF	TGTGCCAGCAGCCTCAGGGGGTCCCAGCCCCAGCATTTT
.	.	TRBV5-5	TRBJ1-6	CASSTAAQGSVSPLHF	TGTGCCAGCAGCACGGCCGCGCAGGGATCGGTTTCACCCCTCCACTTT
TRBD1	once	TRBV6-5	TRBJ2-1	CASSRDRGRREFF	TGTGCCAGCAGTAGGGACAGGGGGCGAAGGGAGTTCTTC
TRBD2	.	TRBV6-5	TRBJ2-1	CASSYSAGGLGEQFF	TGTGCCAGCAGTTACTCAGCGGGGGGGCTCGGTGAGCAGTTCTTC
TRBD1	.	TRBV7-9	TRBJ2-1	CASSLAKGAHNEQFF	TGTGCCAGCAGCTTAGCGAAGGGGGCACACAATGAGCAGTTCTTC
.	.	TRBV19	TRBJ1-3	CASSPWASGNTIYF	TGTGCCAGTAGTCCCTGGGCTTCTGGAAACACCATATATTTT
.	few	TRBV7-3	TRBJ1-6	CASRLGHDNSPLHF	TGTGCCAGCAGATTAGGACACGATAATTCACCCCTCCACTTT
.	few	TRBV2	TRBJ1-5	CASRGGRSNQPQHF	TGTGCCAGCAGGGGGGGTAGGAGCAATCAGCCCCAGCATTTT
.	.	TRBV28	TRBJ1-1	CASSLTAKEAFF	TGTGCCAGCAGTTTGACCGCCAAGGAGGCTTTCTTT
TRBD1	.	TRBV6-6	TRBJ1-5	CASTPGQGASQPQHF	TGTGCCAGCACTCCGGGACAGGGGGCCAGTCAGCCCCAGCATTTT
TRBD2	.	TRBV24-1	TRBJ2-1	CATSQAGGNNEQFF	TGTGCCACCAGTCAAGCGGGGGGCAACAATGAGCAGTTCTTC